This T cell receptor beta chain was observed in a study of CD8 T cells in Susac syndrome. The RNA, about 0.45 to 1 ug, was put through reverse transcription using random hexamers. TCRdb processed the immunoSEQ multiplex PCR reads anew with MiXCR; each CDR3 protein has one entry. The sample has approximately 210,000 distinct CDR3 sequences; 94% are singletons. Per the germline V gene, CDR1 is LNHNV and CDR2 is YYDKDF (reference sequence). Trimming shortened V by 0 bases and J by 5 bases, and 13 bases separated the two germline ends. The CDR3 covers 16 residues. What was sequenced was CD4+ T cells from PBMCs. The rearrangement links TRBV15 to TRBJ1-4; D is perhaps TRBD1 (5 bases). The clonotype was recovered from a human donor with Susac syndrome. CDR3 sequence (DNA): TGTGCCACCAGCAGAGATCGGGACGAGTTAAATGAAAAACTGTTTTTT. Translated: CATSRDRDELNEKLFF.